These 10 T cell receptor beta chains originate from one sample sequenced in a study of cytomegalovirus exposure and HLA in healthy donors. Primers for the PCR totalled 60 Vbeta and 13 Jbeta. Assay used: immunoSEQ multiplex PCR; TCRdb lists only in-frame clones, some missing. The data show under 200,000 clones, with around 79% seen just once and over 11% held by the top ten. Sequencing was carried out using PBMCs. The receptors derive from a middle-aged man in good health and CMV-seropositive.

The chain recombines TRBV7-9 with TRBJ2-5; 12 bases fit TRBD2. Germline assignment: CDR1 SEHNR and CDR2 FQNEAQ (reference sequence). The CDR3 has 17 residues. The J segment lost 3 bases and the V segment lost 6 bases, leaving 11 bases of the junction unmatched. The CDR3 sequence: CASSWLAGGRYKETQYF. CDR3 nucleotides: TGTGCCAGCAGTTGGCTAGCGGGGGGGCGTTATAAAGAGACCCAGTACTTC.

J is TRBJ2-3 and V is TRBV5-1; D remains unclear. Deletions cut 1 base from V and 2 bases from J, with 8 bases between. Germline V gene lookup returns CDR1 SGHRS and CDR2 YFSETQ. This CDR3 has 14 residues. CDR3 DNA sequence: TGCGCCAGCAGCTTGAGCTCCCCCACAGATACGCAGTATTTT. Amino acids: CASSLSSPTDTQYF.

DNA for the CDR3: TGTGCCAGTAGTATAGATTGGTTTAGTAGACCAGAGGACACTGAAGCTTTCTTT. It specifies CASSIDWFSRPEDTEAFF. V is TRBV19 and J is TRBJ1-1; D unclear. The germline V gene has CDR1 LNHDA and CDR2 SQIVND (reference sequence). The CDR3 length is 18 residues. Trimming left V 0 bases short and J 3 bases short, with 20 bases between.

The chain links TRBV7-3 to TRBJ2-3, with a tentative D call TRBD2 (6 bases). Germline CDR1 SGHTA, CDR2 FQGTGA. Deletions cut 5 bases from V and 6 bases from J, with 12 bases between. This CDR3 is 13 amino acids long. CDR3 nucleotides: TGTGCCAGCAGCCTTAGACGGGAGGATACGCAGTATTTT. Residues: CASSLRREDTQYF.

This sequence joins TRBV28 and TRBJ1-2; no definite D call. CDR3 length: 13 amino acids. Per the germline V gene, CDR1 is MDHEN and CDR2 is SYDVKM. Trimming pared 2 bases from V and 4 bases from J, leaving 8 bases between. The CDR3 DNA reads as TGTGCCAGCAGTTTAGAACAGACCTATGGCTACACCTTC. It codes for CASSLEQTYGYTF.

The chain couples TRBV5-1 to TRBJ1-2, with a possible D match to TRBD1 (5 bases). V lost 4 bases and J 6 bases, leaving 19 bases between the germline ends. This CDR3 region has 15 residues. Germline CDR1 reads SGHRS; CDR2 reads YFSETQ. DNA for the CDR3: TGCGCCAGCAGCCTGGACGGGGGGTCAGCAGATGGCTACACCTTC. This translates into CASSLDGGSADGYTF.

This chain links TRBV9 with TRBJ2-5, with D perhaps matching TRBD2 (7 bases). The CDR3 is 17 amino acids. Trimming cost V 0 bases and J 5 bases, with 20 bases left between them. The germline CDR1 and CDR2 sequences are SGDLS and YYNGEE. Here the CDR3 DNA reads TGTGCCAGCAGCGTAGGGGCAAGGTCGGGGGGCCTTGAGACCCAGTACTTC. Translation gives CASSVGARSGGLETQYF.

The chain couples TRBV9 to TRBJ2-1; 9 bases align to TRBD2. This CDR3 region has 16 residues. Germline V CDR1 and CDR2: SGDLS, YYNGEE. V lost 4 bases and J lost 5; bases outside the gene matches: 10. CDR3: CASSPRSLAGNNEQFF. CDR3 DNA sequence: TGTGCCAGCAGCCCCCGGTCACTAGCGGGTAACAATGAGCAGTTCTTC.

DNA of the CDR3: TGTGCCAGCAGCCCAACATCTCAGATTTCCGCTGAAGCTTTCTTT. Translation gives CASSPTSQISAEAFF. The rearrangement joins TRBV7-2 to TRBJ1-1; D is undetermined. Per germline, CDR1 SGHTA and CDR2 FQGNSA. The ends were cut back, 5 bases at V and 6 bases at J, with 19 bases in the middle. This CDR3 contains 15 residues.

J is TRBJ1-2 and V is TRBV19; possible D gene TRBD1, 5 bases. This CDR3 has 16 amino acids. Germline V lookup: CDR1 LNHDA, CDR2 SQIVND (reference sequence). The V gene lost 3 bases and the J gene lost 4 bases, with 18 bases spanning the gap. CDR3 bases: TGTGCCAGTAGTATTTCAAGGTTAGCAGGGATCTATGGCTACACCTTC. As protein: CASSISRLAGIYGYTF.